This T cell receptor beta chain was recovered during a study of graft-versus-host responses after intestinal transplantation. As for the study in general: Each of the recipients got a multivisceral, liver-intestinal, or isolated intestinal transplant. Study conclusions and caveats: GvH clones detected in recipient marrow included some appearing first in ileum or blood.

The method was immunoSEQ multiplex PCR; TCRdb's version includes in-frame clones alone and lacks a portion of them. The table has about 90,000 clones, roughly 93% seen once. Germline lookup yields CDR1 SNHLY and CDR2 FYNNEI. The CDR3 totals 16 residues. Germline trimming cut 5 bases from V and 14 bases from J; bases unmatched to any gene: 18. In regard to this clone: Its antigen is undetermined.

The sequence was obtained from a human donor who received an intestinal transplant. This specimen consisted of unstimulated CD8+ T cells sorted from spleen or lymph node cells, obtained before intestinal transplant. The rearrangement joins TRBV2 to TRBJ2-5; the match to TRBD2 covers 12 bases. Here the CDR3 DNA reads TGTGCCAGCAGTACCACAGGGACTAGCGGGTCCTACGAGCAATACTTC. Its translation is CASSTTGTSGSYEQYF.